This TCR beta chain emerged from a study of vaccination and CD4 T cells after COVID-19. Findings of the study overall: The researchers studied relatively few convalescent patients and omitted early post-infection timepoints.

Treatment reported: approximately nine-day PBMC culture with coronavirus spike peptide pools or control peptides (ViraFEST assay). Negative selection separated CD4+ T cells from roughly 10-day cultures. The assay that was used to sequence DNA from cultured CD4+ T cells was the Oncomine TCR Beta short-read assay. The genomic DNA was obtained from cultured CD4+ T cells by extraction with the QIAamp micro DNA kit. From the PCR reads, TCRdb called clonotypes with MiXCR, one entry per CDR3 protein. The sample lists about 4,000 distinct CDR3 sequences, 21% occurring once. This clonotype is medium-sized. No antigen is known for it. The CDR3 is made up of 13 amino acids. Germline CDR1 DFQATT, CDR2 SNEGSKA (reference sequence). The trim removed 4 bases at V and 4 bases at J, leaving 2 bases unmatched.

This chain uses TRBV20-1 with TRBJ1-2, with 11 bases that match TRBD1. Sequenced here: CD4+ T cells from blood, cultured in vitro, sampled after SARS-CoV-2 vaccination. This TCR was recovered from a human donor who had recovered from COVID-19. In DNA form, the CDR3 reads TGCAGTGCTACGGGACAGGGGGGCTATGGCTACACCTTC. It yields the protein CSATGQGGYGYTF.